This T cell receptor (beta chain) originates from a study of cytomegalovirus exposure and HLA in healthy donors. Study background: An earlier analysis identified fewer than 130 million unique TCR beta sequences in approximately 170 million T cells.

Worth noting for this clone: Its antigen is unknown.

The CDR3 loop spans 15 amino acids. Germline V gene lookup returns CDR1 MNHEY and CDR2 SVGAGI. V was clipped by 0 bases and J by 8 bases, with 13 bases between them. PCR used 60 Vbeta primers and 13 Jbeta primers. Clones were sequenced by immunoSEQ multiplex PCR, and TCRdb holds only the in-frame ones, with some missing. The profile shows approximately 190,000 clones, approximately 80% of them singletons. General study results and limits: Later analysis associated a missense DCLRE1C variant with TCR beta V- and J-gene trimming.

Sequencing input: PBMCs. The chain joins TRBV6-5 to TRBJ1-4; tentatively, D is TRBD1 (6 bases). The receptor comes from a woman younger than 45 in good health and CMV-seronegative. The CDR3 DNA follows: TGTGCCAGCAGTTACTCGCCAGGGGACGAGGAAAAACTGTTTTTT. The encoded protein is CASSYSPGDEEKLFF.